This T cell receptor beta chain was sequenced for a study of shared clonotypes between healthy human individuals. Across the whole study: Every donor yielded three CD4 naive, three CD4 memory, two CD8 naive and one CD8 memory plate.

Deep-level running was used for the assay. It was across several immunoSEQ plates that each subset's genomic DNA was evenly split. Clones were sequenced by immunoSEQ multiplex PCR, and TCRdb holds only the in-frame ones, with some missing. This table has about 2.2 million clones, roughly 95% appearing once. The germline gives CDR1 GTSNPN, CDR2 SVGIG (reference sequence). The V gene end was trimmed by 1 base and the J gene end by 3 bases; junction bases not matched to a gene: 9. The CDR3 length is 16 residues. In the naive CD8 group, cells lacked CD45RO and were positively selected for CCR7, so terminally differentiated effector memory CD45RA+ cells were left out. The study enrolled healthy HIV-negative adults without recent acute infections or vaccinations as donors.

Sequencing input: naive CD8+ T cells from PBMCs. The receptor was derived from a man between 18 and 35 years old in good health. Some clones in this sample may be carry-over from other donors' samples. V gene TRBV30 combines with J gene TRBJ2-7; TRBD1 matches 10 bases. The CDR3 here is CAWSALDRGRYYEQYF. Written as DNA, the CDR3 is TGTGCCTGGAGTGCCCTCGACAGGGGGCGATACTACGAGCAGTACTTC. Together with reference TRBV30 and TRBJ2-7, the CDR3 gives the full variable domain: SQTIHQWPATLVQPVGSPLSLECTVEGTSNPNLYWYRQAAGRGLQLLFYSVGIGQISSEVPQNLSASRPQDRQFILSSKKLLLSDSGFYLCAWSALDRGRYYEQYFGPGTRLTVT.